This note documents a single T cell receptor (beta chain) sequence. Trimming cost V 6 bases and J 4 bases, with 16 bases left between them. This CDR3 region has 14 residues. Germline V lookup: CDR1 PRHDT, CDR2 FYEKMQ (reference sequence). Using immunoSEQ multiplex PCR, the repertoire was profiled, and TCRdb retains in-frame clones only, with some absent. There are approximately 500,000 clones in the sample; 90% to 97% occur only once, and 0.055% to 0.075% lies in the top ten. This record belongs to a study of shared clonotypes between healthy human individuals. The TCR sequence derives from a woman between 25 and 40 years old in good health. The sequenced sample was naive CD4+ T cells sorted from blood. The subset is: CD45RA+ positively selected. The chain carries TRBV13 and TRBJ2-7; no reliable D call. The CDR3 reads CASRRNRQRYEQYF. The CDR3 nucleotides are TGTGCCAGCAGGAGGAACAGACAACGTTACGAGCAGTACTTC.